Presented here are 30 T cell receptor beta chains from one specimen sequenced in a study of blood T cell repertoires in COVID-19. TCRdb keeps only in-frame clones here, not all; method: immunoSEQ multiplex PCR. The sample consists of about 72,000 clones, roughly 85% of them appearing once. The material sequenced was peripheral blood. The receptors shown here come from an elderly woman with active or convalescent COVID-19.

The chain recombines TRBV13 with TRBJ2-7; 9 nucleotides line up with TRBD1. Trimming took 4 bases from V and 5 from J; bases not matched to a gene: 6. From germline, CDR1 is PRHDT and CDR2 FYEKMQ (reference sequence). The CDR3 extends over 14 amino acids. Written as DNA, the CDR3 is TGTGCCAGCAGCTCCCCGGGACAGGGTGACGAGCAGTACTTC. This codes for CASSSPGQGDEQYF.

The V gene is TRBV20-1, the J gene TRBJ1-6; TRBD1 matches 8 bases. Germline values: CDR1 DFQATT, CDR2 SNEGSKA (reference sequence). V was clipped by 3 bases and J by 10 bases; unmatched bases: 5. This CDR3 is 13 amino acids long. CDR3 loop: CSASDRGVSPLHF. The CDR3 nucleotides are TGCAGTGCTAGTGACAGGGGAGTCTCACCCCTCCACTTT.

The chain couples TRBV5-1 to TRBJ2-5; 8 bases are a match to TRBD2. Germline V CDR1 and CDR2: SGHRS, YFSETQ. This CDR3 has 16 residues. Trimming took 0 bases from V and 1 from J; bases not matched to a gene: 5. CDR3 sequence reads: CASSLAPAGAQETQYF. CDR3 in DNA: TGCGCCAGCAGCTTGGCCCCAGCGGGGGCCCAAGAGACCCAGTACTTC.

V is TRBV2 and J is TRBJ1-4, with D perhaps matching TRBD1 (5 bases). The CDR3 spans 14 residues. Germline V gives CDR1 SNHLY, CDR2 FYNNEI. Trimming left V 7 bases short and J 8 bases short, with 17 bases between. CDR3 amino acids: CASNQGILREKLFF. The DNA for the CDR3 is TGTGCCAGCAACCAGGGAATATTGCGAGAAAAACTGTTTTTT.

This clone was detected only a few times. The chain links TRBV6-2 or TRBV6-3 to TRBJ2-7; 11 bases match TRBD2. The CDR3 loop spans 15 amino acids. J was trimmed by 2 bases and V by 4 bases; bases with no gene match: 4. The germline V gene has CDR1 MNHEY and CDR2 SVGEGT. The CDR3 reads CASSFIAGGTYEQYF. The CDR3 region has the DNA TGTGCCAGCAGTTTCATAGCGGGGGGGACCTACGAGCAGTACTTC.

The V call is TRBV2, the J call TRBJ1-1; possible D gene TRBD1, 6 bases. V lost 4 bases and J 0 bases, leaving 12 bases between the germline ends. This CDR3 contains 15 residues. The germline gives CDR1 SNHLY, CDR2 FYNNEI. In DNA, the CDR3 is TGTGCCAGCAGTGGAGGGGGGACTATGAACACTGAAGCTTTCTTT. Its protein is CASSGGGTMNTEAFF.

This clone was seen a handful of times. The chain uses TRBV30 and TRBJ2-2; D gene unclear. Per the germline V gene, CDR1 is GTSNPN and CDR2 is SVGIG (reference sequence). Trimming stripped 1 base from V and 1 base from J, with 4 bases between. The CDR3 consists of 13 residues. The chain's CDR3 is CAWSDGNTGELFF. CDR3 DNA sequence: TGTGCCTGGAGTGACGGGAACACCGGGGAGCTGTTTTTT. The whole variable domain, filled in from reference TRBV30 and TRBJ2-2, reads SQTIHQWPATLVQPVGSPLSLECTVEGTSNPNLYWYRQAAGRGLQLLFYSVGIGQISSEVPQNLSASRPQDRQFILSSKKLLLSDSGFYLCAWSDGNTGELFFGEGSRLTVL.

The CDR3 reads CASSKGVGGPKNEKLFF. CDR3 in DNA: TGTGCCAGCAGCAAAGGAGTGGGGGGGCCTAAGAATGAAAAACTGTTTTTT. This chain uses TRBV21-1 with TRBJ1-4. TRBV21-1 is tagged as a pseudogene. The CDR3 spans 17 residues.

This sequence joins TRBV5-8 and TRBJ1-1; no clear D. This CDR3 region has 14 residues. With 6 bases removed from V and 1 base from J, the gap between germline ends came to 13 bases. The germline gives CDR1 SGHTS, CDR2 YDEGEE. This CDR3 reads CASTSIRGNTEAFF. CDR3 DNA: TGTGCCAGCACGTCGATCAGAGGGAACACTGAAGCTTTCTTT.

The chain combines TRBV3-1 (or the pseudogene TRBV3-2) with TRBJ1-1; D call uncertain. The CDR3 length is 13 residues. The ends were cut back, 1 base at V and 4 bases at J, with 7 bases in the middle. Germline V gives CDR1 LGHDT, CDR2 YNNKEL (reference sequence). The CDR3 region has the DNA TGTGCCAGCAGCCAAGCCCGGGGCACTGAAGCTTTCTTT. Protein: CASSQARGTEAFF.

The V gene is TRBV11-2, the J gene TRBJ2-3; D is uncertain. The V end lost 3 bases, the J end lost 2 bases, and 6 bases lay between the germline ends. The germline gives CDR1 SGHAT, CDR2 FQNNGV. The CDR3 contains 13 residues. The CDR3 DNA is TGTGCCAGCAGCTTGTCGTACACAGATACGCAGTATTTT. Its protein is CASSLSYTDTQYF.

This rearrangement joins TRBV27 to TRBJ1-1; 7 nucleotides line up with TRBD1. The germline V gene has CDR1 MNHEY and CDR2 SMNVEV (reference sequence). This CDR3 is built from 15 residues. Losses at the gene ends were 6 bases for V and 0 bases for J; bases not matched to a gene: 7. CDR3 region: CASSIGQVMNTEAFF. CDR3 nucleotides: TGTGCCAGCAGCATAGGACAGGTGATGAACACTGAAGCTTTCTTT.

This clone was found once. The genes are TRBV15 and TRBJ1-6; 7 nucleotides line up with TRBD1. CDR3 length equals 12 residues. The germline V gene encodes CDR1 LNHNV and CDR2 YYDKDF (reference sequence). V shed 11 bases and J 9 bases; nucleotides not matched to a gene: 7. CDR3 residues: CAAGQEGSPLHF. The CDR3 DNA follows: TGTGCCGCAGGACAGGAGGGTTCACCCCTCCACTTT.

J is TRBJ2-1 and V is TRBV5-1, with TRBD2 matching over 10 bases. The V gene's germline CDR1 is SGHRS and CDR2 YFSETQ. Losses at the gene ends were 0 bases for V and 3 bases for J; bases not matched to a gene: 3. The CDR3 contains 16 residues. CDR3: CASSLGTSGNYNEQFF. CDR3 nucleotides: TGCGCCAGCAGCTTGGGGACTAGCGGTAACTACAATGAGCAGTTCTTC.

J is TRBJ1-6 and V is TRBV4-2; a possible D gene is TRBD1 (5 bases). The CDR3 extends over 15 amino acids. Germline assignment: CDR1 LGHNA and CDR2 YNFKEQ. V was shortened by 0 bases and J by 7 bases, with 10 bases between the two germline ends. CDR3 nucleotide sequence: TGTGCCAGCAGCCAAGATGGGGGGGACAATTCACCCCTCCACTTT. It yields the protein CASSQDGGDNSPLHF.

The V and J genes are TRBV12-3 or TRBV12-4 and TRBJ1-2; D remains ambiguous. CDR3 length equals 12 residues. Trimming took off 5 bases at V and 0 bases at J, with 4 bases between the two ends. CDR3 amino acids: CASSNSNYGYTF. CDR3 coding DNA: TGTGCCAGCAGTAACTCTAACTATGGCTACACCTTC.

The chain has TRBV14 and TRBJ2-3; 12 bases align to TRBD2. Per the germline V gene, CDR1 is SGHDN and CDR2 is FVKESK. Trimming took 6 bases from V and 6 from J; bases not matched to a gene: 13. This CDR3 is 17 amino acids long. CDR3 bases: TGTGCCAGCAGACCCCTATCACTAGCGGGGGGCCCCGATACGCAGTATTTT. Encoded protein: CASRPLSLAGGPDTQYF.

CDR3 amino acids: CASSRGTANTGELFF. The CDR3 region has the DNA TGTGCCAGCAGCCGAGGGACAGCAAACACCGGGGAGCTGTTTTTT. The chain recombines TRBV11-1 with TRBJ2-2; TRBD1 matches at 7 bases. The V and J ends lost 5 bases and 2 bases, in that order; junction bases with no gene match: 5. This CDR3 region has 15 residues. Per germline, CDR1 SGHAT and CDR2 FQDESV (reference sequence).

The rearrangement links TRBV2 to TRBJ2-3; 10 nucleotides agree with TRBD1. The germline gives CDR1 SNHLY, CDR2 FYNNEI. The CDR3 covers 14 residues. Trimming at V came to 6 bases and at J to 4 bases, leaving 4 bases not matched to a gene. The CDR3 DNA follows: TGTGCCAGCAGCGCCGACAGGGGGCCAGATACGCAGTATTTT. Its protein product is CASSADRGPDTQYF.

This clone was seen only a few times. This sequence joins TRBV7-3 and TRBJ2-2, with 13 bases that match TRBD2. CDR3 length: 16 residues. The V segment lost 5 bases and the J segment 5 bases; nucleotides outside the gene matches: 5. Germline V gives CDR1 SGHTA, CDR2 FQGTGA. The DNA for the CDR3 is TGTGCCAGCAGCCCATGGACTAGCGGGGGTACCGGGGAGCTGTTTTTT. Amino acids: CASSPWTSGGTGELFF.

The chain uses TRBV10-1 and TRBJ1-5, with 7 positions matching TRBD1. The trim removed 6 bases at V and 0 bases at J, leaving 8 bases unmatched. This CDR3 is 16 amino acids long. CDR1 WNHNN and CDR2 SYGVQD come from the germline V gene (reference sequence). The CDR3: CASSTRDSNSNQPQHF. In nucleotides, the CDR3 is TGCGCCAGCAGCACCCGGGACAGCAATAGCAATCAGCCCCAGCATTTT.

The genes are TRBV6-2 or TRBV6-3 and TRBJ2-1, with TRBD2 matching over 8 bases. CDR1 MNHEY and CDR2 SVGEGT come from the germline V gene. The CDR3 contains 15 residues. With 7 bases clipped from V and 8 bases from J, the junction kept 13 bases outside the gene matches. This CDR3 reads CASNPGGANFYEQFF. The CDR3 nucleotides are TGTGCCAGCAACCCGGGGGGGGCTAATTTCTATGAGCAGTTCTTC.

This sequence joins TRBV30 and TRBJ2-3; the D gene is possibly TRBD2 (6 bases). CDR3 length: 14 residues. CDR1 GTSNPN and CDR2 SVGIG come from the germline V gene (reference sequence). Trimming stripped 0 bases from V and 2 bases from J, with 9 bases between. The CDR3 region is CAWSVPGVTDTQYF. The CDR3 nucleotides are TGTGCCTGGAGTGTCCCGGGGGTCACAGATACGCAGTATTTT.

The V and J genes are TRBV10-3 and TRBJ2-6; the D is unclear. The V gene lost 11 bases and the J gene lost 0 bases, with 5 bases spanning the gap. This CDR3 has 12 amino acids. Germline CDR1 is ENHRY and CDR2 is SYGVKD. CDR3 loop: CASNSGANVLTF. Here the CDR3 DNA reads TGTGCCTCCAACTCTGGGGCCAACGTCCTGACTTTC.

CDR3 in DNA: TGCGCCAGCAGCGGGCGGACAGATATGAACACTGAAGCTTTCTTT. Protein product: CASSGRTDMNTEAFF. This chain joins TRBV5-1 and TRBJ1-1; D may be TRBD1 (6 bases). The germline V and J ends were trimmed by 4 bases and 0 bases, with 13 bases remaining between them. Germline V gene lookup returns CDR1 SGHRS and CDR2 YFSETQ. The CDR3 totals 15 residues.

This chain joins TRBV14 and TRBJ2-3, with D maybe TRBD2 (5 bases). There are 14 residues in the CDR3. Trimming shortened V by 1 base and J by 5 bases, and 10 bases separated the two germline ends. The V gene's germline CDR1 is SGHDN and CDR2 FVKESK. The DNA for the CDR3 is TGTGCCAGCAGCCAAGTCCTCGGGGTAGATACGCAGTATTTT. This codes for CASSQVLGVDTQYF.

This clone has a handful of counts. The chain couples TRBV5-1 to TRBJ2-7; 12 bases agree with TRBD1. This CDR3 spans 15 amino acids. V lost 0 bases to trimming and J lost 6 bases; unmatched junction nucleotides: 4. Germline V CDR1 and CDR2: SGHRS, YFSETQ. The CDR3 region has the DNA TGCGCCAGCAGCTTGGACGGGACAGGGGGCCGCGAGCAGTACTTC. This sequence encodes CASSLDGTGGREQYF.

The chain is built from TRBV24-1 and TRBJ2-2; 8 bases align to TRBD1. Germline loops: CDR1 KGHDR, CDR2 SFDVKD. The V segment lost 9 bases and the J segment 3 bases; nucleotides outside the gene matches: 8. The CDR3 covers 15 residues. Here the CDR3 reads CATGGQGPDTGELFF. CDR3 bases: TGTGCCACCGGCGGACAGGGACCCGACACCGGGGAGCTGTTTTTT.

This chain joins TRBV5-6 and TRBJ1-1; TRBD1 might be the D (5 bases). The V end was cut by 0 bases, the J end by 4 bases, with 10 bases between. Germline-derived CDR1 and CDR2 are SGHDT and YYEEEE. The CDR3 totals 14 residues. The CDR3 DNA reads TGTGCCAGCAGCTTGGCGGCGGGGGGCACTGAAGCTTTCTTT. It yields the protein CASSLAAGGTEAFF.

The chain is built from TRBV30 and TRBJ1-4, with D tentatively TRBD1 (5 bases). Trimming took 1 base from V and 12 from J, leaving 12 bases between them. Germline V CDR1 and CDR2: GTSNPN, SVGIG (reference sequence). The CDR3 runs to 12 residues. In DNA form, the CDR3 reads TGTGCCTGGAGTGCATACGACAGTGAACTGTTTTTT. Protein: CAWSAYDSELFF.